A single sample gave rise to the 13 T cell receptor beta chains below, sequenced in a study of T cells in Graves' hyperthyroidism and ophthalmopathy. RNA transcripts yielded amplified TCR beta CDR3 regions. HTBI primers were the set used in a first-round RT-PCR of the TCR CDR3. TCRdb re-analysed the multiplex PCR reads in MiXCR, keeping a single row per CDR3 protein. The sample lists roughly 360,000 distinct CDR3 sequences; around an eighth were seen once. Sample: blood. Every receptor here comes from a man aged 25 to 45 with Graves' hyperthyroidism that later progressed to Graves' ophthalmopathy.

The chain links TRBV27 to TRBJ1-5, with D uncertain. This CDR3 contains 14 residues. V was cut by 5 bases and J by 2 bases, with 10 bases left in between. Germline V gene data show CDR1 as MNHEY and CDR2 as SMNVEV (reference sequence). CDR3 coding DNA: TGTGCCAGCAGTCCCGCCGGGGGCAATCAGCCCCAGCATTTT. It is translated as CASSPAGGNQPQHF.

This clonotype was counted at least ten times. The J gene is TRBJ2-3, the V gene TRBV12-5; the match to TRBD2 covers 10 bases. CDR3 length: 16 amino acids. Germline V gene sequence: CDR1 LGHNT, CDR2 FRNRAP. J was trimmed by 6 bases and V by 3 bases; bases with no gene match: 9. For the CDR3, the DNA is TGTGCTAGTGGTTTTGACACTAGCGGGGTATTCGATACGCAGTATTTT. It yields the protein CASGFDTSGVFDTQYF.

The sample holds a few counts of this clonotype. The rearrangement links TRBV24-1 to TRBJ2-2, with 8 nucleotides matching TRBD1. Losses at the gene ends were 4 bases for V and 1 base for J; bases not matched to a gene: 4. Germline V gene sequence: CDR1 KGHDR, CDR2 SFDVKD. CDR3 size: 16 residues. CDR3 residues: CATSDPGTGNTGELFF. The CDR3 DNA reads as TGTGCCACCAGTGACCCCGGGACAGGGAACACCGGGGAGCTGTTTTTT.

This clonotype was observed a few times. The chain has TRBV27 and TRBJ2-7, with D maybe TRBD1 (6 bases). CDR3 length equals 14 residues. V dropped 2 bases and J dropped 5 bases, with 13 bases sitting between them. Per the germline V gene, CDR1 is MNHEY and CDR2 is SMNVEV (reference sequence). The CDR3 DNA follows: TGTGCCAGCAGTTTAGCCACAGGGTTCCACGAGCAGTACTTC. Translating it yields CASSLATGFHEQYF.

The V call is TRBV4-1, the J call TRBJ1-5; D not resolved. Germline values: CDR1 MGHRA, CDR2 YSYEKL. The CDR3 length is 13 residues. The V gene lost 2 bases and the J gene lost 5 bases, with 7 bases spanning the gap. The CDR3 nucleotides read TGCGCCAGCAGCCAACACGGGGATCAGCCCCAGCATTTT. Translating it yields CASSQHGDQPQHF.

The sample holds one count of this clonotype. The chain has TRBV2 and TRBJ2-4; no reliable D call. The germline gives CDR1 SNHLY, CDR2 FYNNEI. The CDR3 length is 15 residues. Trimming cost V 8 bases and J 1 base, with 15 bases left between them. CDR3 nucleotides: TGTGCCAGCCGAGGCCCGTATGCGGCCAAAAACATTCAGTACTTC. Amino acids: CASRGPYAAKNIQYF.

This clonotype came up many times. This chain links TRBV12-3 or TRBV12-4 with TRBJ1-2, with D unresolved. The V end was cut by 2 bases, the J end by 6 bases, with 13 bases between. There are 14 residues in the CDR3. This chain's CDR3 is CASSLSGVYDGYTF. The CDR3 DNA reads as TGTGCCAGCAGTTTAAGTGGGGTTTATGATGGCTACACCTTC.

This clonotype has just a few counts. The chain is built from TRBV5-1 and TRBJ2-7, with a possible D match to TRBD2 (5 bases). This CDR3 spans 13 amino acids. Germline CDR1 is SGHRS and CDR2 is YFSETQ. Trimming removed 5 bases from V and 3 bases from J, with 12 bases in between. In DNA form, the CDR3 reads TGCGCCAGCAGTCTGGGGAGTATCTACGAGCAGTACTTC. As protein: CASSLGSIYEQYF.

CDR3 loop: CASSLQGYEQFF. The CDR3 bases are TGTGCCAGCAGCCTACAGGGGTATGAGCAGTTCTTC. The V and J genes are TRBV7-2 and TRBJ2-1, with 7 bases identical to TRBD1. The trim removed 5 bases at V and 8 bases at J, leaving 3 bases unmatched. Germline lookup yields CDR1 SGHTA and CDR2 FQGNSA. The CDR3 is 12 amino acids.

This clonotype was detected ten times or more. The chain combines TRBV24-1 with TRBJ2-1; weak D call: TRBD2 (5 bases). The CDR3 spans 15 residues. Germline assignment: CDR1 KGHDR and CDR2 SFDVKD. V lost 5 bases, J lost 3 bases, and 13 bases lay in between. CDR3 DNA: TGTGCCACCAGTGTCCGGGGAGTGTTCTACAATGAGCAGTTCTTC. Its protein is CATSVRGVFYNEQFF.

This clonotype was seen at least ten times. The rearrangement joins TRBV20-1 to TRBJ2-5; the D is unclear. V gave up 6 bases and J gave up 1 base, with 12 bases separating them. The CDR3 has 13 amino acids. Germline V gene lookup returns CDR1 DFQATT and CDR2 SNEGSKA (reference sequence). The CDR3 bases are TGCAGTGCGTCCGGGCTCCTCCAAGAGACCCAGTACTTC. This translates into CSASGLLQETQYF.

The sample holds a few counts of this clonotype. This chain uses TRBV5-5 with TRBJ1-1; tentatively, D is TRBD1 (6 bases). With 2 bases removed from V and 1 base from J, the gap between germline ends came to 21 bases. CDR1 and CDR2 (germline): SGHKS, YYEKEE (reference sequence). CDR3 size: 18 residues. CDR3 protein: CASSFFPVGGGPNTEAFF. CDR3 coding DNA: TGTGCCAGCAGCTTTTTTCCAGTAGGGGGGGGTCCGAACACTGAAGCTTTCTTT.

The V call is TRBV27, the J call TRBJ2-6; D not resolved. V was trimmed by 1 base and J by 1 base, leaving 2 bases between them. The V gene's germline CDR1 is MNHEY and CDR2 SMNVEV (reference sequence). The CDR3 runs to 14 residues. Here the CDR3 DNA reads TGTGCCAGCAGTTTATTTTCTGGGGCCAACGTCCTGACTTTC. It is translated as CASSLFSGANVLTF.